This T cell receptor beta chain comes out of a study of cytomegalovirus exposure and HLA in healthy donors. In regard to this clone: Its antigen is unknown.

PCR involved 60 Vbeta and 13 Jbeta primers. The repertoire was sequenced with immunoSEQ multiplex PCR; TCRdb's copy has only in-frame clones and lacks some. In the table there are some 140,000 clones, roughly 80% of which are singletons. There were likely unrecorded immune exposures, though donors were nominally healthy when sampled. Overall study results and limits: Specificity for CMV antigens was confirmed in vitro for a few of the CMV-associated chains. The classifier was said to identify cytomegalovirus status with high specificity and sensitivity.

The CDR3 contains 13 residues. V dropped 7 bases and J dropped 2; count of bases not matched to a gene: 5. Germline V gene lookup returns CDR1 SQVTM and CDR2 ANQGSEA. This clonotype originated in a middle-aged man in good health and CMV-seronegative. The chain couples TRBV29-1 to TRBJ1-2, with 9 bases fitting TRBD1. The sequenced sample consisted of PBMCs. CDR3 sequence reads: CSAGTGLNYGYTF. The CDR3 nucleotides read TGCAGCGCAGGGACAGGGTTAAACTATGGCTACACCTTC.